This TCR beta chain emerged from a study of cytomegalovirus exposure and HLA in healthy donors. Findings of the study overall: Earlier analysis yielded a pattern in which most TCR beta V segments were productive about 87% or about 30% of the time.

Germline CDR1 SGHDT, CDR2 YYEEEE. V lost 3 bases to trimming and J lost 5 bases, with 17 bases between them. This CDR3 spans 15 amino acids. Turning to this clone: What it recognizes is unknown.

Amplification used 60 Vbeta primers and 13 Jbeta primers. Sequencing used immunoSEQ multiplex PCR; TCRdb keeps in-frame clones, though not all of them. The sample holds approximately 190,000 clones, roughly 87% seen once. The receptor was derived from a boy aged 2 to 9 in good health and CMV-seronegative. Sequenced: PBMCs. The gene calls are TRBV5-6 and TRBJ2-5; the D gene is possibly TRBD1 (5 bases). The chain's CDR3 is CASSSDTTAGETQYF. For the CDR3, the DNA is TGTGCCAGCAGCTCGGACACAACAGCCGGGGAGACCCAGTACTTC.